The rows below give T cell receptor beta chains drawn from one sample of a study of Ad26.COV2.S vaccination and SARS-CoV-2 variants. The table came from immunoSEQ multiplex PCR; TCRdb's copy has only in-frame clones and leaves some out. Counted here are about 480,000 clones, around 88% occurring once; the ten biggest clones make up roughly 13%. The sequencing here drew on peripheral blood, taken in a trial of Ad26.COV2.S vaccine versus placebo. Source of these receptors: a person between 18 and 60 years old who received the Ad26.COV2.S COVID-19 vaccine or a placebo. CDR3s include the opening cysteine and the closing phenylalanine or tryptophan.

v_call: TRBV30; j_call: TRBJ2-7; cdr3_aa: CAWSRQGAQQYF
v_call: TRBV5-1; j_call: TRBJ1-1; cdr3_aa: CASSLLRGRAEAFF
v_call: TRBV6-2/TRBV6-3; j_call: TRBJ2-7; cdr3_aa: CASSWSGSGQTYEQYF
v_call: TRBV11-2; j_call: TRBJ1-3; cdr3_aa: CASSLSAGNTIYF
v_call: TRBV9; j_call: TRBJ2-7; cdr3_aa: CASSVDPSGSSYEQYF
v_call: TRBV27; j_call: TRBJ2-3; cdr3_aa: CASSRALAARTDTQYF
v_call: TRBV4-3; j_call: TRBJ2-1; cdr3_aa: CASSQDRPRGAYNEQFF
v_call: TRBV9; j_call: TRBJ2-6; cdr3_aa: CASSDLQGAYGANVLTF
v_call: TRBV18; j_call: TRBJ2-2; cdr3_aa: CASSRTNTGELFF
v_call: TRBV27; j_call: TRBJ2-3; cdr3_aa: CASMKFVTDTQYF
v_call: TRBV19; j_call: TRBJ2-2; cdr3_aa: CASRPRGASGPTGELFF
v_call: TRBV29-1; j_call: TRBJ2-7; cdr3_aa: CSVATSGRKYEQYF
v_call: TRBV5-4; j_call: TRBJ1-2; cdr3_aa: CASSLDRGWGYGYTF
v_call: TRBV4-1; j_call: TRBJ2-7; cdr3_aa: CASSLLVGVEQYF
v_call: TRBV2; j_call: TRBJ1-6; cdr3_aa: CAGGQGNSPLHF
v_call: TRBV27; j_call: TRBJ1-6; cdr3_aa: CASSFGQGVGSPLHF